The 15 T cell receptor beta chains reported below all come from one sample, sequenced in a study of cytomegalovirus exposure and HLA in healthy donors listed by TCRdb under 2017. The library was made by the immunoSEQ multiplex PCR assay. For the multiplex PCR, a mixture combining 60 forward primers for TCR Vbeta segments and 13 reverse primers for TCR Jbeta segments was used. TCRdb provides this immuneACCESS table in a form limited to in-frame rearrangements. Some clones are lacking; in checked studies, under half of them reflect an unresolved V gene, and why the rest are absent is not known. The table for this sample lists approximately 40,000 clones; about 66% of them were counted only once. The ten most abundant clones make up roughly 18% of the sample. Sequences were obtained from PBMCs. The receptors stem from a man aged 50 or older in good health and CMV-seropositive.

The table lists this clone with a few counts. The CDR3 loop is CASSWTTGAMNTEAFF. The DNA for the CDR3 is TGCGCCAGCAGCTGGACGACAGGAGCCATGAACACTGAAGCTTTCTTT. The gene calls are TRBV5-1 and TRBJ1-1; perhaps TRBD1 as D (6 bases). The germline CDR1 and CDR2 sequences are SGHRS and YFSETQ. V dropped 3 bases and J dropped 0 bases, with 15 bases sitting between them. The CDR3 sequence is 16 residues long.

This chain uses TRBV2 with TRBJ1-1, with 7 nucleotides matching TRBD1. The ends lost 9 bases at V and 11 bases at J; junction bases unmatched: 9. The germline gives CDR1 SNHLY, CDR2 FYNNEI. The CDR3 has 11 amino acids. CDR3 in amino acids: CASSFDRVAFF. CDR3 in DNA: TGTGCCAGTTCCTTCGACAGGGTCGCTTTCTTT.

This clone appeared once. The chain uses TRBV13 and TRBJ2-1; 8 bases map to TRBD2. In germline, CDR1 is PRHDT, CDR2 FYEKMQ (reference sequence). This CDR3 spans 17 amino acids. After removal of 1 base from V and 7 bases from J, the junction contained 12 bases not matched to a gene. This chain's CDR3 is CASSLVPGAGEKNEQFF. CDR3 bases: TGTGCCAGCAGCTTAGTTCCGGGAGCGGGGGAAAAGAATGAGCAGTTCTTC.

V and J are TRBV2 and TRBJ2-5; 12 bases align to TRBD2. The CDR3 totals 15 residues. CDR1 and CDR2 (germline): SNHLY, FYNNEI. The V and J ends lost 4 bases and 2 bases, in that order; junction bases with no gene match: 2. The CDR3 loop reads CASSVTSGGQETQYF. The CDR3 region has the DNA TGTGCCAGCAGTGTGACTAGCGGGGGACAAGAGACCCAGTACTTC.

The rearrangement uses TRBV5-1 and TRBJ1-3, with D perhaps TRBD1 (5 bases). The V end was cut by 2 bases, the J end by 0 bases, with 6 bases between. Germline V lookup: CDR1 SGHRS, CDR2 YFSETQ. The CDR3 totals 14 residues. The CDR3 is CASSFQGSGNTIYF. CDR3 DNA: TGCGCCAGCAGCTTCCAGGGCTCTGGAAACACCATATATTTT.

This rearrangement joins TRBV4-2 to TRBJ2-6, with a tentative D call TRBD1 (6 bases). Between the trimmed V and J ends, which lost 7 bases and 0 bases, there was a span of 19 bases. This CDR3 is built from 18 residues. In germline, CDR1 is LGHNA, CDR2 YNFKEQ. The CDR3 is CASTPGATALSGANVLTF. The DNA of the CDR3 is TGTGCCAGCACCCCAGGGGCAACCGCACTCTCTGGGGCCAACGTCCTGACTTTC.

The chain combines TRBV5-1 with TRBJ1-1, with D uncertain. Germline V gene lookup returns CDR1 SGHRS and CDR2 YFSETQ. The CDR3 is 15 residues long. V gave up 0 bases and J gave up 0 bases, with 9 bases separating them. The CDR3 DNA is TGCGCCAGCAGCTTGGGACCAGGTATGAACACTGAAGCTTTCTTT. As protein: CASSLGPGMNTEAFF.

The chain combines TRBV6-1 with TRBJ2-1, with 11 bases identical to TRBD2. The CDR3 has 20 amino acids. Trimming removed 4 bases from V and 6 bases from J; junction bases left unmatched: 20. Germline V lookup: CDR1 MNHNS, CDR2 SASEGT. CDR3 sequence: CASSGAGTVFLAGGGNEQFF. CDR3 bases: TGTGCCAGCAGTGGGGCCGGGACAGTATTCCTAGCGGGGGGAGGCAATGAGCAGTTCTTC.

This chain connects TRBV2 to TRBJ1-1, with D possibly being TRBD1 (5 bases). The CDR3 contains 15 residues. Deletions cut 8 bases from V and 1 base from J, with 17 bases between. CDR1 and CDR2 (germline): SNHLY, FYNNEI. The CDR3 DNA reads as TGTGCCAGCCAAGGGGCACGGAGTGGGAACACTGAAGCTTTCTTT. Its translation: CASQGARSGNTEAFF.

The rearrangement joins TRBV6-6 to TRBJ1-2; D is perhaps TRBD1 (6 bases). The V end lost 0 bases, the J end lost 6 bases, and 8 bases lay between the germline ends. In germline, CDR1 is MNHNY, CDR2 SVGAGI (reference sequence). This CDR3 spans 13 amino acids. The CDR3: CASSYSGQNGYTF. The CDR3 nucleotides read TGTGCCAGCAGTTACTCCGGACAGAATGGCTACACCTTC.

V is TRBV13 and J is TRBJ1-6; D is possibly TRBD1 (6 bases). The CDR3 runs to 15 residues. CDR1 and CDR2 from the germline V gene are PRHDT and FYEKMQ (reference sequence). The V end lost 5 bases, the J end lost 5 bases, and 13 bases lay between the germline ends. CDR3 DNA: TGTGCCAGCAGCGGCTCCAACAGGGATAATTCACCCCTCCACTTT. Its translation is CASSGSNRDNSPLHF.

In nucleotides, the CDR3 is TGTGCCAGCACTGACAGTAACTATGGCTACACCTTC. It is translated as CASTDSNYGYTF. V is TRBV6-6 and J is TRBJ1-2, with a possible D match to TRBD1 (5 bases). The CDR3 is 12 amino acids. Germline V gene lookup returns CDR1 MNHNY and CDR2 SVGAGI (reference sequence). Trimming pared 7 bases from V and 1 base from J, leaving 7 bases between.

The chain uses TRBV6-5 and TRBJ1-3; 8 nucleotides match TRBD1. The CDR3 has 16 residues. V lost 2 bases and J lost 0; bases outside the gene matches: 3. Germline CDR1 reads MNHEY; CDR2 reads SVGAGI. The CDR3 DNA is TGTGCCAGCAGTTACACAGGGGGGCCCTCTGGAAACACCATATATTTT. Translating gives CASSYTGGPSGNTIYF.

This sequence joins TRBV9 and TRBJ1-2; D gene ambiguous. The CDR3 runs to 14 residues. Trimming left V 1 base short and J 4 bases short, with 11 bases between. Looked up from germline, CDR1 is SGDLS and CDR2 is YYNGEE. Here the CDR3 DNA reads TGTGCCAGCAGCGTACGGCAGGATACCTATGGCTACACCTTC. Translating gives CASSVRQDTYGYTF.

The CDR3: CASSRRDRDSPLHF. In nucleotides, the CDR3 is TGTGCCAGCAGTCGCCGGGACAGGGATTCACCCCTCCACTTT. The chain joins TRBV2 to TRBJ1-6; the match to TRBD1 covers 9 bases. J gave up 8 bases and V 5 bases, and 4 bases lay outside the gene matches. The germline gives CDR1 SNHLY, CDR2 FYNNEI. The CDR3 consists of 14 residues.